The next 10 T cell receptor beta chains were all read from a single sample in a study of blood T cell repertoires in COVID-19. Sequencing used immunoSEQ multiplex PCR; TCRdb keeps in-frame clones, though not all of them. Here the sample spans 270,000 or so clones, roughly 84% being singletons. Sequenced: PBMCs or T cells enriched from blood (not recorded which). All receptors come from a woman aged 45-59 years who had been exposed to COVID-19.

The rearrangement uses TRBV18 and TRBJ1-5; 8 bases are a match to TRBD1. The V segment lost 4 bases and the J segment 6 bases; nucleotides outside the gene matches: 2. The CDR3 runs 13 residues. Germline V gene lookup returns CDR1 KGHSH and CDR2 LQKENI. This chain's CDR3 is CASSRDRRQPQHF. In DNA form, the CDR3 reads TGTGCCAGCTCACGGGACAGGCGTCAGCCCCAGCATTTT.

On this clone: In the same sample, other DNA sequences code for this CDR3. This CDR3 reads CASSLGQGNYGYTF. DNA for the CDR3: TGTGCCAGCAGCTTAGGGCAGGGTAACTATGGCTACACCTTC. The chain is built from TRBV7-9 and TRBJ1-2, with TRBD1 as a possible D gene (5 bases). Germline assignment: CDR1 SEHNR and CDR2 FQNEAQ (reference sequence). This CDR3 has 14 residues. V lost 1 base to trimming and J lost 1 base, with 7 bases between them. The variable domain in full, completed from reference TRBV7-9 and TRBJ1-2, reads DTGVSQNPRHKITKRGQNVTFRCDPISEHNRLYWYRQTLGQGPEFLTYFQNEAQLEKSRLLSDRFSAERPKGSFSTLEIQRTEQGDSAMYLCASSLGQGNYGYTFGSGTRLTVV.

The chain carries TRBV29-1 and TRBJ1-2, with TRBD1 matching over 7 bases. The CDR3 is 11 amino acids. With V trimmed by 7 bases and J by 4 bases, 3 bases remained unmatched. Looked up from germline, CDR1 is SQVTM and CDR2 is ANQGSEA. In DNA, the CDR3 is TGCAGCGCGAGACAGGGCTATGGCTACACCTTC. The encoded protein is CSARQGYGYTF.

The chain couples TRBV6-2 or TRBV6-3 to TRBJ1-2; D is ambiguous. Germline V gene lookup returns CDR1 MNHEY and CDR2 SVGEGT. This CDR3 has 12 residues. The V end was cut by 5 bases, the J end by 8 bases, with 12 bases between. The CDR3 here is CASSPSGWGYTF. CDR3 in DNA: TGTGCCAGCAGTCCGTCAGGTTGGGGCTACACCTTC.

V and J are TRBV15 and TRBJ1-4; 8 nucleotides match TRBD1. Germline assignment: CDR1 LNHNV and CDR2 YYDKDF (reference sequence). V lost 3 bases and J lost 4; bases outside the gene matches: 7. This CDR3 region has 16 residues. CDR3 region: CATSRGGQGYNEKLFF. CDR3 bases: TGTGCCACCAGCAGGGGTGGACAGGGTTATAATGAAAAACTGTTTTTT.

The chain's CDR3 is CASSVEGGRRGAFF. The DNA for the CDR3 is TGTGCCAGCAGCGTAGAGGGTGGTAGGCGGGGGGCTTTCTTT. The rearrangement uses TRBV9 and TRBJ1-1; possible D gene TRBD1, 5 bases. V was cut by 0 bases and J by 11 bases, with 17 bases left in between. From germline, CDR1 is SGDLS and CDR2 YYNGEE. The CDR3 covers 14 residues.

CDR3 residues: CASSFDGNSPLHF. The CDR3 DNA sequence: TGTGCCAGCAGCTTTGACGGGAATTCACCCCTCCACTTT. V is TRBV7-2 and J is TRBJ1-6; D not resolved. Trimming took 3 bases from V and 7 from J, leaving 7 bases between them. Looked up from germline, CDR1 is SGHTA and CDR2 is FQGNSA. CDR3 size: 13 residues.

The CDR3 protein is CARSGDRGDETQYF. The CDR3 bases are TGTGCTCGGAGCGGGGACAGGGGAGATGAGACCCAGTACTTC. V usage is TRBV30 and J usage is TRBJ2-5; 10 nucleotides line up with TRBD1. This CDR3 region has 14 residues. The germline V gene has CDR1 GTSNPN and CDR2 SVGIG (reference sequence).

This sequence joins TRBV10-3 and TRBJ1-3; D remains ambiguous. V was pared by 7 bases and J by 4 bases, with 17 bases between. This CDR3 is 15 amino acids long. Germline lookup yields CDR1 ENHRY and CDR2 SYGVKD. This CDR3 is CAITLGRLPGNTIYF. As DNA, the CDR3 is TGTGCCATCACCCTAGGAAGGCTTCCAGGAAACACCATATATTTT.

The V call is TRBV9, the J call TRBJ2-1, with D tentatively TRBD1 (6 bases). Looked up from germline, CDR1 is SGDLS and CDR2 is YYNGEE. With 2 bases removed from V and 14 bases from J, the gap between germline ends came to 23 bases. The CDR3 runs to 15 residues. The CDR3 sequence: CASSVNNQNTGRKFF. CDR3 bases: TGTGCCAGCAGCGTGAACAATCAGAATACAGGGCGAAAGTTCTTC.